This is a list of T cell receptor beta chains from one sample in a study of T cells in Graves' hyperthyroidism and ophthalmopathy. TCRdb re-called the multiplex PCR reads with MiXCR, one entry per CDR3 protein. The sample shows hundreds of thousands of distinct CDR3 sequences, roughly 46% of them seen only once. Specimen: peripheral blood or thyroid tissue (not recorded which). All receptors derive from an adult man with Graves' disease, either hyperthyroidism or ophthalmopathy (not recorded which). Each CDR3 is given with its conserved first and last residue. D genes are given only for firm matches. Only some rows state a clone size, as once, few, many or a class for expanded clones.

CDR3 protein	CDR3 DNA	D gene	clone size	V gene	J gene
CATSRDRGTGNQPQHF	TGTGCCACCAGCAGAGATCGGGGTACAGGCAATCAGCCCCAGCATTTT	NA	many	TRBV15	TRBJ1-5
CSSGAAYGYTF	TGCAGCAGTGGGGCAGCCTATGGCTACACCTTC	NA	NA	TRBV29-1	TRBJ1-2
CASSLAPGEGNEQYF	TGTGCCAGCAGCTTAGCGCCGGGAGAGGGTAATGAGCAGTACTTC	NA	NA	TRBV7-8	TRBJ2-7
CSARAGTGGWETQYF	TGCAGTGCTAGAGCCGGGACAGGGGGCTGGGAGACCCAGTACTTC	TRBD1	few	TRBV20-1	TRBJ2-5
CASSTTGSGATSSYEPYF	TGCGCCAGCAGCACAACAGGATCCGGGGCTACCTCCTCCTACGAGCCGTACTTC	NA	NA	TRBV5-1	TRBJ2-7
CASSLPGRGYGYTF	TGTGCCAGCAGTCTCCCCGGCAGGGGCTATGGCTACACCTTC	NA	few	TRBV7-9	TRBJ1-2
CAWSMGTSASYEQYF	TGTGCCTGGAGTATGGGGACTAGCGCCTCCTACGAGCAGTACTTC	TRBD2	NA	TRBV7-8	TRBJ2-7
CSARDLSAGGSPLHF	TGCAGTGCTAGAGATTTGTCGGCCGGGGGTTCACCCCTCCACTTT	NA	NA	TRBV20-1	TRBJ1-6
CASSDSSGASYEQYF	TGTGCCAGCAGTGACTCTAGCGGGGCCTCCTACGAGCAGTACTTC	TRBD2	many	TRBV25-1	TRBJ2-7
CASSFEPQGSGNTIYF	TGTGCCAGCAGTTTCGAGCCCCAGGGTTCGGGAAACACCATATATTTT	NA	once	TRBV12-3/TRBV12-4	TRBJ1-3
CASSYSPGSNQPQHF	TGTGCCAGCAGTTACTCGCCCGGTAGCAATCAGCCCCAGCATTTT	NA	many	TRBV6-6	TRBJ1-5
CATSTRTVRETQYF	TGTGCCACCAGCACCCGGACTGTAAGGGAGACCCAGTACTTC	NA	NA	TRBV7-2	TRBJ2-5